This T cell receptor beta chain was observed in a study of cytomegalovirus exposure and HLA in healthy donors. The PCR was carried out with 60 Vbeta primers and 13 Jbeta primers. Sequencing used immunoSEQ multiplex PCR; TCRdb keeps in-frame clones, though not all of them. This table holds around 180,000 clones, over 60% found once. While unrecorded immune exposures were likely, the donors were nominally healthy when sampled. Study-wide results and caveats: Later work found that TCR association rates differed between HLA loci; DRB1 had the most and HLA-C the fewest. Associated with HLA alleles at 0.05 false discovery rate in a later analysis were approximately 17,000 TCR beta sequences.

This clone has only one observation. What it binds is not known. The junction had 17 bases not matched to a gene; V was cut back by 3 bases and J by 4 bases. There are 19 residues in the CDR3. The germline CDR1 and CDR2 sequences are KGHSH and LQKENI. Material: PBMCs. The chain joins TRBV18 to TRBJ1-4; 7 bases agree with TRBD1. The clonotype originates from a girl aged 10 to 17 in good health and CMV-seronegative. The CDR3 region has the DNA TGTGCCAGCTCACCCCTTCCGACAGGGTATGGCGGGTATAATGAAAAACTGTTTTTT. As protein: CASSPLPTGYGGYNEKLFF.